What follows is one T cell receptor beta chain and its context. The sample is drawn from a study of blood T cell repertoires in COVID-19. Study details: Spain, Italy and the United States supplied samples that represented acute and convalescent COVID-19.

Only in-frame clones appear in the TCRdb table, and some are missing; sequencing was by immunoSEQ multiplex PCR. The table records about 270,000 clones, approximately 91% of them present only once. Trimming cost V 3 bases and J 0 bases, with 11 bases left between them. CDR3 size: 15 residues. The germline CDR1 and CDR2 sequences are ENHRY and SYGVKD. This TCR derives from a woman aged 40 to 49 with acute COVID-19. Sequenced sample: PBMCs or T cells enriched from blood (not recorded which). The V and J genes are TRBV10-3 and TRBJ1-2; TRBD1 is a possible D gene (5 bases). CDR3 in DNA: TGTGCCATCAGTGAAATCCCGACAGCTAACTATGGCTACACCTTC. The encoded protein is CAISEIPTANYGYTF.